The 19 T cell receptor beta chains given below trace back to one sample, sequenced in a study of early T cells in non-severe SARS-CoV-2 infection. TCRdb used MiXCR to reprocess the 5' RACE reads, holding one entry per CDR3 protein. The sample shows tens of thousands of distinct CDR3 sequences, 9% to 15% of them seen only once. The sequenced sample was whole blood. The receptors here all came from an adult who was a healthcare worker with PCR-confirmed SARS-CoV-2 infection or an uninfected control (not recorded which).

This clonotype was recorded at least ten times. The chain links TRBV7-3 to TRBJ2-3; 8 bases align to TRBD2. This CDR3 contains 15 residues. Germline V gives CDR1 SGHTA, CDR2 FQGTGA. V was clipped by 5 bases and J by 0 bases; unmatched bases: 4. The CDR3 region has the DNA TGTGCCAGCAGCCAGGCGGGGGGAAGCACAGATACGCAGTATTTT. Amino acids: CASSQAGGSTDTQYF.

The sample holds many counts of this clonotype. This chain joins TRBV28 and TRBJ2-3, with 8 bases that match TRBD2. The CDR3 covers 16 residues. V shed 5 bases, J shed 4 bases, and the junction held 11 bases outside the gene matches. Germline V gene lookup returns CDR1 MDHEN and CDR2 SYDVKM. CDR3 coding DNA: TGTGCCAGCAGTACGAAGAGCGGGAGTCTGTCAGATACGCAGTATTTT. Translation: CASSTKSGSLSDTQYF.

This clonotype was picked up many times. The chain recombines TRBV6-5 with TRBJ2-7; D is uncertain. Trimming took 4 bases from V and 3 from J, leaving 10 bases between them. CDR1 is MNHEY, CDR2 SVGAGI, per germline. The CDR3 consists of 13 residues. The CDR3 here is CASSSGYIYEQYF. DNA of the CDR3: TGTGCCAGCAGTTCCGGTTACATCTACGAGCAGTACTTC.

The V gene is TRBV19, the J gene TRBJ2-2; TRBD1 is a possible D gene (5 bases). The length of the CDR3 is 14 residues. Trimming cost V 5 bases and J 8 bases, with 15 bases left between them. Germline CDR1 LNHDA, CDR2 SQIVND (reference sequence). CDR3 coding DNA: TGTGCCAGTAGTGGGGCCCTAGGCCTAGGGGAGCTGTTTTTT. Amino acid sequence: CASSGALGLGELFF. The entire variable domain, with the rest obtained from reference TRBV19 and TRBJ2-2, is as follows: DGGITQSPKYLFRKEGQNVTLSCEQNLNHDAMYWYRQDPGQGLRLIYYSQIVNDFQKGDIAEGYSVSREKKESFPLTVTSAQKNPTAFYLCASSGALGLGELFFGEGSRLTVL.

The gene calls are TRBV20-1 and TRBJ2-5; unclear D gene. Trimming stripped 5 bases from V and 2 bases from J, with 9 bases between. The CDR3 sequence is 12 residues long. The germline V gene has CDR1 DFQATT and CDR2 SNEGSKA (reference sequence). The CDR3 nucleotides are TGCAGTGCTGCCAATATTCAAGAGACCCAGTACTTC. It specifies CSAANIQETQYF.

This clonotype is labeled medium-sized (0.01 to 0.1%). The chain recombines TRBV6-2 or TRBV6-3 with TRBJ2-2; 8 positions agree with TRBD1. Germline trimming cut 6 bases from V and 3 bases from J; bases unmatched to any gene: 3. Germline-derived CDR1 and CDR2 are MNHEY and SVGEGT. The CDR3 contains 14 residues. The CDR3 nucleotides read TGTGCCAGCAGCAGGGGACAGGACACCGGGGAGCTGTTTTTT. This sequence encodes CASSRGQDTGELFF.

The rearrangement joins TRBV29-1 to TRBJ2-3; perhaps TRBD1 as D (7 bases). Trimming shortened V by 3 bases and J by 4 bases, and 11 bases separated the two germline ends. Germline V lookup: CDR1 SQVTM, CDR2 ANQGSEA. The CDR3 consists of 13 residues. The CDR3 sequence: CSVDSGGPDTQYF. As DNA, the CDR3 is TGCAGCGTTGATTCAGGGGGGCCAGATACGCAGTATTTT.

This clonotype was observed many times. The chain couples TRBV29-1 to TRBJ2-7; D is possibly TRBD2 (6 bases). The germline V gene encodes CDR1 SQVTM and CDR2 ANQGSEA. The CDR3 is 12 amino acids. The V and J ends lost 6 bases and 2 bases respectively, with 11 bases between them. Written as DNA, the CDR3 is TGCAGCGTCTCGGGACTCACCTACGAGCAGTACTTC. It is translated as CSVSGLTYEQYF.

This clonotype has more than one count but fewer than ten. The rearrangement links TRBV21-1 to TRBJ2-7; the D call TRBD2 from the table was never checked on the DNA. TRBV21-1 is reported as a pseudogene. The CDR3 spans 16 residues. This CDR3 is CASSKAKTTIGYEQYF. As DNA, the CDR3 is TGTGCCAGCAGCAAAGCGAAGACTACGATCGGTTACGAGCAGTACTTC.

This clonotype was seen ten or more times. V and J are TRBV7-2 and TRBJ2-1, with 9 bases that match TRBD1. This CDR3 region has 16 residues. Germline V gene lookup returns CDR1 SGHTA and CDR2 FQGNSA. The J segment lost 2 bases and the V segment lost 5 bases, leaving 7 bases of the junction unmatched. DNA of the CDR3: TGTGCCAGCAGCCCCGGGACAGGGAATCCCTACAATGAGCAGTTCTTC. It specifies CASSPGTGNPYNEQFF. Complete variable domain (other parts from reference TRBV7-2 and TRBJ2-1): GAGVSQSPSNKVTEKGKDVELRCDPISGHTALYWYRQSLGQGLEFLIYFQGNSAPDKSGLPSDRFSAERTGGSVSTLTIQRTQQEDSAVYLCASSPGTGNPYNEQFFGPGTRLTVL.

A note on this clonotype: An end of the junction does not agree with germline; a read error may underlie this. This chain joins TRBV6-5 and TRBJ2-1, with D possibly called TRBD1 or TRBD2 (5 bases each). Germline lookup yields CDR1 MNHEY and CDR2 SVGAGI. This CDR3 contains 14 residues. CDR3 region: CASSYSGAHNGQFF. For the CDR3, the DNA is TGTGCCAGCAGTTACTCCGGGGCACACAATGGGCAGTTCTTC.

The chain recombines TRBV27 with TRBJ2-3, with 11 bases that match TRBD2. The CDR3 runs 16 residues. Looked up from germline, CDR1 is MNHEY and CDR2 is SMNVEV (reference sequence). V dropped 5 bases and J dropped 4; count of bases not matched to a gene: 8. CDR3 loop: CASSTLAGEGPDTQYF. CDR3 DNA sequence: TGTGCCAGCAGTACACTAGCGGGAGAGGGACCAGATACGCAGTATTTT.

The chain is built from TRBV3-1 and TRBJ2-1; 7 bases agree with TRBD1. The germline CDR1 and CDR2 sequences are LGHDT and YNNKEL (reference sequence). J lost 14 bases, V lost 0 bases, and 4 bases had no gene match. This CDR3 has 12 residues. The CDR3 DNA reads TGTGCCAGCAGCCAAGATGAGGGGACAGAGTTCTTC. This codes for CASSQDEGTEFF.

This clonotype is deemed medium-sized (0.01 to 0.1%). This sequence joins TRBV3-1 and TRBJ2-7; D gene ambiguous. This CDR3 comprises 11 residues. Germline CDR1 reads LGHDT; CDR2 reads YNNKEL (reference sequence). Trimming took off 10 bases at V and 0 bases at J, with 7 bases between the two ends. The CDR3 here is CATSSSYEQYF. The CDR3, as DNA: TGTGCCACCAGTAGCTCCTACGAGCAGTACTTC.

Only a few counts were recorded for this clonotype. The chain employs TRBV28 and TRBJ1-1; D may be TRBD1 (5 bases). V was cut by 4 bases and J by 3 bases, with 15 bases left in between. The CDR3 covers 15 residues. Looked up from germline, CDR1 is MDHEN and CDR2 is SYDVKM. The CDR3 is CASSSPKSGHTEAFF. Here the CDR3 DNA reads TGTGCCAGCAGTTCCCCCAAATCGGGACACACTGAAGCTTTCTTT.

This clonotype has just a few counts. This chain joins TRBV4-3 and TRBJ2-3; D call uncertain. The germline V gene encodes CDR1 LGHNA and CDR2 YSLEER. This CDR3 is built from 14 residues. With 0 bases removed from V and 2 bases from J, the gap between germline ends came to 6 bases. The CDR3 bases are TGCGCCAGCAGCCAAGAGACACACACAGATACGCAGTATTTT. Amino acid sequence: CASSQETHTDTQYF.

This clonotype was seen a few times. The CDR3 ends on some other residue instead of the conserved phenylalanine or tryptophan, so this is likely a read error. It is unclear where the CDR3 begins or ends on the DNA, so no DNA is shown, and the CDR3 is as TCRdb lists it. CDR3 in amino acids: CASSDPRGLGGR. The chain combines TRBV10-1 with TRBJ2-7; the table names TRBD2, a call not compared with the DNA. Germline V gives CDR1 WNHNN, CDR2 SYGVQD (reference sequence). The CDR3 is 12 amino acids long, termini counted.

This clonotype appeared many times. V is TRBV27 and J is TRBJ2-7; a possible D gene is TRBD2 (6 bases). CDR1 and CDR2 (germline): MNHEY, SMNVEV (reference sequence). The CDR3 is 17 amino acids. V was cut by 1 base and J by 4 bases, with 20 bases left in between. This CDR3 reads CASSLFKVGVRGYEQYF. In DNA form, the CDR3 reads TGTGCCAGCAGTTTATTTAAAGTTGGTGTACGGGGGTACGAGCAGTACTTC.

This clonotype was seen a few times. The V gene is TRBV10-3, the J gene TRBJ2-1; D is undetermined. Trimming cost V 2 bases and J 7 bases, with 9 bases left between them. The germline gives CDR1 ENHRY, CDR2 SYGVKD. The CDR3 has 13 residues. This CDR3 reads CAISELPINEQFF. The DNA for the CDR3 is TGTGCCATCAGTGAGCTTCCCATAAATGAGCAGTTCTTC.